This TCR beta chain was identified in a study of blood T cell repertoires in COVID-19. The CDR3 extends over 15 amino acids. After removal of 2 bases from V and 5 bases from J, the junction contained 7 bases not matched to a gene. The germline CDR1 and CDR2 sequences are SGHNT and YENEEA. Assay: immunoSEQ multiplex PCR; the TCRdb copy retains only in-frame clones and omits some. The sample comprises fewer than 250,000 clones, more than 70% of which are singletons, and around 2.1% rests with the top ten. This rearrangement joins TRBV11-3 to TRBJ2-5, with 8 positions matching TRBD1. Sequenced sample: PBMCs or T cells enriched from blood (not recorded which). This sequence originates from a woman aged 45-59 years who had recovered from COVID-19. For the CDR3, the DNA is TGTGCCAGCAGCTTAAGGGGACAGGCAGGGGAGACCCAGTACTTC. As protein: CASSLRGQAGETQYF. The full variable domain, with the rest looked up from reference TRBV11-3 and TRBJ2-5, is EAGVVQSPRYKIIEKKQPVAFWCNPISGHNTLYWYLQNLGQGPELLIRYENEEAVDDSQLPKDRFSAERLKGVDSTLKIQPAELGDSAVYLCASSLRGQAGETQYFGPGTRLLVL.